This TCR beta chain derives from a study of blood T cell repertoires in COVID-19. Study at large: The analysed material was cDNA or gDNA that came from T cells, B-cell-depleted T cells, or PBMCs.

This CDR3 has 16 amino acids. Looked up from germline, CDR1 is SGHAT and CDR2 is FQNNGV. After removal of 4 bases from V and 9 bases from J, the junction contained 12 bases not matched to a gene. Profiling relied on immunoSEQ multiplex PCR, and the TCRdb table lists in-frame clones only, not all of them. This sample has tens of thousands of clones, with over 85% found just once. Sequenced sample: peripheral blood. The clonotype originates from a human donor in a cohort sampled during active COVID-19. V usage is TRBV11-2 and J usage is TRBJ2-7; 13 bases agree with TRBD2. The CDR3 protein is CASSSGLAGATNGQYF. In DNA form, the CDR3 reads TGTGCCAGCAGCTCCGGACTAGCGGGAGCGACAAACGGGCAGTACTTC.